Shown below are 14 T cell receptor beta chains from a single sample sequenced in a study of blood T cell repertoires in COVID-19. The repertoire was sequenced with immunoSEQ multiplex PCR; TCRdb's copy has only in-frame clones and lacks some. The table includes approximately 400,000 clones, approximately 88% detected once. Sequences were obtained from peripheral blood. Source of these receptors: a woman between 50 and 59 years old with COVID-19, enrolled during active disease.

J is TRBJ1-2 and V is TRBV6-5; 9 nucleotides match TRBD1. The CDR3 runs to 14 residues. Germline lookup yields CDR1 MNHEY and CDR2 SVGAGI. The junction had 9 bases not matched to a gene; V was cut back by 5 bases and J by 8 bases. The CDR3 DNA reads TGTGCCAGCAGTAATACCGGGACAGGGCAAGGCTACACCTTC. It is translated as CASSNTGTGQGYTF.

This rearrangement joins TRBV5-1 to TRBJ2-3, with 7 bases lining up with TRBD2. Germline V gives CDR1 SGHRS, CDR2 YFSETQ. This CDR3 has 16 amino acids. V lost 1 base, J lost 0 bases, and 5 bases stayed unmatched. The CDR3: CASSLRLRGSTDTQYF. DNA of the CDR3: TGCGCCAGCAGCTTGCGTCTGCGGGGGAGCACAGATACGCAGTATTTT.

CDR3 sequence reads: CASSLQLNTEAFF. The CDR3, as DNA: TGTGCCAGCAGCTTACAATTGAACACTGAAGCTTTCTTT. The gene calls are TRBV7-3 and TRBJ1-1; no definite D call. The CDR3 is 13 amino acids. The germline CDR1 and CDR2 sequences are SGHTA and FQGTGA. Trimming pared 2 bases from V and 0 bases from J, leaving 4 bases between.

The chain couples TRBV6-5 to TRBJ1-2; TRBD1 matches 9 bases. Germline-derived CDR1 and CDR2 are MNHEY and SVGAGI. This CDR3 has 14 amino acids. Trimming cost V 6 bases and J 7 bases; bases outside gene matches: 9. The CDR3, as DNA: TGTGCCAGCAGGGAGACAGGGGGTCATTTTGGCTACACCTTC. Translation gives CASRETGGHFGYTF.

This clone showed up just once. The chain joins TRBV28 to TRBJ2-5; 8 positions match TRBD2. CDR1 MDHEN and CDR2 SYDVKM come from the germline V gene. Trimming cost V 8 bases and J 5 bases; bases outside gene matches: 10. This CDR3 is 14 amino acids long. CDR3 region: CASGLRGGRETQYF. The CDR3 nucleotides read TGTGCCAGCGGCCTCCGGGGGGGCAGGGAGACCCAGTACTTC. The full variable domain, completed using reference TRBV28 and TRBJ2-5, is DVKVTQSSRYLVKRTGEKVFLECVQDMDHENMFWYRQDPGLGLRLIYFSYDVKMKEKGDIPEGYSVSREKKERFSLILESASTNQTSMYLCASGLRGGRETQYFGPGTRLLVL.

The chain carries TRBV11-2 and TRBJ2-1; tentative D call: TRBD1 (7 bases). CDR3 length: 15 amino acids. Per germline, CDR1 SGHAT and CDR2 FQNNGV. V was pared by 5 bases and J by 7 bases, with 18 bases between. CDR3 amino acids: CASSGWAGGRNEQFF. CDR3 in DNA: TGTGCCAGCAGCGGCTGGGCAGGGGGGAGAAATGAGCAGTTCTTC.

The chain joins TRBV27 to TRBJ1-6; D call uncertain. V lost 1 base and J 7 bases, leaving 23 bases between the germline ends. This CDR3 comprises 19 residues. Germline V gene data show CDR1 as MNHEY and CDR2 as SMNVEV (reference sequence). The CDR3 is CASSLLGRIRRAKNSPLHF. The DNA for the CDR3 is TGTGCCAGCAGTTTATTAGGCAGGATAAGAAGAGCCAAGAATTCACCCCTCCACTTT.

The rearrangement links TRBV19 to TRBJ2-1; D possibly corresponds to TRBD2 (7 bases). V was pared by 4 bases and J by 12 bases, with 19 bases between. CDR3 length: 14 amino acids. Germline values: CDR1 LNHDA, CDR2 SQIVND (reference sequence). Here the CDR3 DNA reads TGTGCCAGTAGTACGACCCGGGGGGCCCCATGGCAGTTCTTC. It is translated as CASSTTRGAPWQFF.

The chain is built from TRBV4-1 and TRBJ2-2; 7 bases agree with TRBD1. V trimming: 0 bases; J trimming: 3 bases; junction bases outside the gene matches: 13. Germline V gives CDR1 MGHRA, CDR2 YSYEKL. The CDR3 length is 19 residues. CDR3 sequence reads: CASSQERGQRGYDTGELFF. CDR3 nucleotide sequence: TGCGCCAGCAGCCAAGAGAGGGGGCAAAGGGGGTATGACACCGGGGAGCTGTTTTTT.

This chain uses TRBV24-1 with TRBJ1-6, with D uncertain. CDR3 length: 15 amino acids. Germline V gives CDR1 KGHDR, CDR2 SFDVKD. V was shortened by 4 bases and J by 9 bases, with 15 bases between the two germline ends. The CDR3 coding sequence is TGTGCCACCAGTGACCACGCTCCGGGAGGTTCACCCCTCCACTTT. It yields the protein CATSDHAPGGSPLHF.

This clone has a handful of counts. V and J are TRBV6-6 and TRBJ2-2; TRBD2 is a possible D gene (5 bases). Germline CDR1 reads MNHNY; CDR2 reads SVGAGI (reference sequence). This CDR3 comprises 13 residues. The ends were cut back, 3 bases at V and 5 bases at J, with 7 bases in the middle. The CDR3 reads CASSYWETGELFF. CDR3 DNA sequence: TGTGCCAGCAGTTATTGGGAGACCGGGGAGCTGTTTTTT.

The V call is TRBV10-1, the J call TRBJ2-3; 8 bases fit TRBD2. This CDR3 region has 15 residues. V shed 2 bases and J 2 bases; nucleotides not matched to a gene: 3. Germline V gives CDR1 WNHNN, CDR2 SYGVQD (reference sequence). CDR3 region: CASSERRGDTDTQYF. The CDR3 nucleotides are TGCGCCAGCAGTGAGCGGCGGGGGGACACAGATACGCAGTATTTT.

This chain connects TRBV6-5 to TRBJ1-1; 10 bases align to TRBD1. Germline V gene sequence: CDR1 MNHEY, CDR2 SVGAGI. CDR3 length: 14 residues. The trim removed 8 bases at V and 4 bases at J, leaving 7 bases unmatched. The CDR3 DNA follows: TGTGCCAGCCATCAGGGACAGGGGACCACTGAAGCTTTCTTT. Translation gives CASHQGQGTTEAFF.

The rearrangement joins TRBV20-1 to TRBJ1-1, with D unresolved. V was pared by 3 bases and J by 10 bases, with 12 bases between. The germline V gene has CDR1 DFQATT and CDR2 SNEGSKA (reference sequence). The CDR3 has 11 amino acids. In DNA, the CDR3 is TGCAGTGCTAGTTCATCCTCGAGAGCTTTCTTT. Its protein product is CSASSSSRAFF.